The clone carrying this T cell receptor (beta chain) has more than one count but fewer than ten. Its antigen is as yet unknown. This specimen comes from a study of post-analysis software for immune sequencing data. Study-wide context: Relapsing-remitting, secondary progressive and progressive-relapsing courses of multiple sclerosis were included.

Study-wide results and limits: Same-batch preparations were strongly co-clustered by F measure.

Prepared TCR beta cDNA libraries contained unique molecular identifiers. The authors obtained about 520,000 cDNA molecules from roughly 1 to 10 million T cells. MiXCR was run by TCRdb on the PCR reads, yielding one entry per CDR3 protein. The sample holds about 820,000 distinct CDR3 sequences; approximately 50% are singletons and the top ten take over 4%. This receptor was obtained from a girl under 18 with multiple sclerosis. The sequenced sample was blood.

Here the CDR3 reads CASSYRDLQFF. CDR3 nucleotides: TGCGCCAGCAGCTACCGGGACCTGCAGTTCTTC. V is TRBV5-1 and J is TRBJ2-1, with D perhaps being TRBD1 or TRBD2 (5 bases each). CDR1 SGHRS and CDR2 YFSETQ come from the germline V gene. The CDR3 totals 11 residues. The V gene lost 3 bases and the J gene lost 12 bases, with 10 bases spanning the gap. Filled out from reference TRBV5-1 and TRBJ2-1, the complete variable domain reads KAGVTQTPRYLIKTRGQQVTLSCSPISGHRSVSWYQQTPGQGLQFLFEYFSETQRNKGNFPGRFSGRQFSNSRSEMNVSTLELGDSALYLCASSYRDLQFFGPGTRLTVL.